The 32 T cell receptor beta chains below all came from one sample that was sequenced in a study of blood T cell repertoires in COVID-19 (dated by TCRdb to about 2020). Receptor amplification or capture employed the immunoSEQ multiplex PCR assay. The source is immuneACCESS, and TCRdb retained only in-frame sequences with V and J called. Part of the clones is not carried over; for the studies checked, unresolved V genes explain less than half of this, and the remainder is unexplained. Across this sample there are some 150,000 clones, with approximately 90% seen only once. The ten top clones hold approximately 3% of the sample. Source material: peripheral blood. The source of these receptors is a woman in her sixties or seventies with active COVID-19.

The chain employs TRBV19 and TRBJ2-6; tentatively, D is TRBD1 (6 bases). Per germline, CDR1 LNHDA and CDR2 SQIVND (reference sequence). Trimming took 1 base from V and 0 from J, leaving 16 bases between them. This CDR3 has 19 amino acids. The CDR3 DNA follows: TGTGCCAGTAGTATAGCCTCGGGGACACCGAGCTCTGGGGCCAACGTCCTGACTTTC. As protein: CASSIASGTPSSGANVLTF.

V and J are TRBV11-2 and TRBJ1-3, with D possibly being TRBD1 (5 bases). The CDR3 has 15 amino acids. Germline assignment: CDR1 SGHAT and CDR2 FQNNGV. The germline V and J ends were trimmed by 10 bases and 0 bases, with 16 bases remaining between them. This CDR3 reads CATSPTVSSGNTIYF. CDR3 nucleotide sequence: TGTGCCACCTCCCCGACAGTGAGCTCTGGAAACACCATATATTTT. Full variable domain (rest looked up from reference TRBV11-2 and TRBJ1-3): EAGVAQSPRYKIIEKRQSVAFWCNPISGHATLYWYQQILGQGPKLLIQFQNNGVVDDSQLPKDRFSAERLKGVDSTLKIQPAKLEDSAVYLCATSPTVSSGNTIYFGEGSWLTVV.

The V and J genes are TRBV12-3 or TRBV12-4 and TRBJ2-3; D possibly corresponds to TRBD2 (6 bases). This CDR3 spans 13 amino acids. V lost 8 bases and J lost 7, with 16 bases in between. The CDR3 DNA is TGTGCCAGCTCGGGACTCCGCGTTAATACGCAGTATTTT. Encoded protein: CASSGLRVNTQYF.

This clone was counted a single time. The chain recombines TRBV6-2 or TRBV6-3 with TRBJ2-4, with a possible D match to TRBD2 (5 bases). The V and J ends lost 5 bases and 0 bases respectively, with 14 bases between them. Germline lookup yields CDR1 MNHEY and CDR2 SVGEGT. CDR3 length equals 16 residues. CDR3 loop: CASSTGFGVAKNIQYF. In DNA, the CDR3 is TGTGCCAGCAGTACGGGATTCGGGGTAGCCAAAAACATTCAGTACTTC.

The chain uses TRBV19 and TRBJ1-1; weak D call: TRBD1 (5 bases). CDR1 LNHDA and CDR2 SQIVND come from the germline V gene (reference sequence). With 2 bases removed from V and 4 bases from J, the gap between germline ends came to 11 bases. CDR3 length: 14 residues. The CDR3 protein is CASSITGMVTEAFF. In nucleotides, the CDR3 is TGTGCCAGTAGTATAACAGGTATGGTCACTGAAGCTTTCTTT.

The CDR3 loop reads CASSLGQGMFSGNTIYF. In DNA, the CDR3 is TGTGCCAGCAGTCTAGGGCAGGGGATGTTCTCTGGAAACACCATATATTTT. The gene calls are TRBV5-8 and TRBJ1-3; TRBD1 might be the D (6 bases). In germline, CDR1 is SGHTS, CDR2 YDEGEE. The V end was cut by 5 bases, the J end by 0 bases, with 18 bases between. This CDR3 is built from 17 residues. Together with reference TRBV5-8 and TRBJ1-3, the CDR3 gives the full variable domain: EAGVTQSPTHLIKTRGQQATLRCSPISGHTSVYWYQQALGLGLQFLLWYDEGEERNRGNFPPRFSGRQFPNYSSELNVNALELEDSALYLCASSLGQGMFSGNTIYFGEGSWLTVV.

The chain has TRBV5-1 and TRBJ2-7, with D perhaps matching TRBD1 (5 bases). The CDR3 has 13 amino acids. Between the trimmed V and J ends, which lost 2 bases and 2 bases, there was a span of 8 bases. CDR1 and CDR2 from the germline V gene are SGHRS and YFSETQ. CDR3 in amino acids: CASSFQGAYEQYF. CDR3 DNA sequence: TGCGCCAGCAGCTTTCAGGGTGCCTACGAGCAGTACTTC.

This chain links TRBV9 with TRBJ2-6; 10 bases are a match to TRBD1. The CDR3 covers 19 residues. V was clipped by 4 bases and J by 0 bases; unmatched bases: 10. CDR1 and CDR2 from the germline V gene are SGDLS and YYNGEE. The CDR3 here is CASSLGGDRGFSGANVLTF. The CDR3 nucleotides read TGTGCCAGCAGCCTAGGTGGGGACAGGGGCTTCTCTGGGGCCAACGTCCTGACTTTC.

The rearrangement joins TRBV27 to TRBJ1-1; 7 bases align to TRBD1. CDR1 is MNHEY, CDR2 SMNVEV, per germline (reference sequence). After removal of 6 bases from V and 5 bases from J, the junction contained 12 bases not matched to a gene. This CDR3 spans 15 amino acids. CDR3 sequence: CASSLMEGAVTEAFF. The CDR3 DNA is TGTGCCAGCAGCCTGATGGAGGGGGCGGTTACTGAAGCTTTCTTT.

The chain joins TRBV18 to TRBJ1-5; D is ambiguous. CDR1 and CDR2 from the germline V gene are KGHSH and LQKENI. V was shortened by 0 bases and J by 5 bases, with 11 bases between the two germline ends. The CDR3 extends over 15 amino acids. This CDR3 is CASSPPGSSYQPQHF. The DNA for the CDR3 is TGTGCCAGCTCACCACCGGGGAGCAGCTATCAGCCCCAGCATTTT.

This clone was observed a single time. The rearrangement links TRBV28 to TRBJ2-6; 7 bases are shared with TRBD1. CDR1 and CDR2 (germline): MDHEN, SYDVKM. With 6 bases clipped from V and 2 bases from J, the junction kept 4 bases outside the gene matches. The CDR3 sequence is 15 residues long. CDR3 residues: CASRTGPPGANVLTF. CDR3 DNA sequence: TGTGCCAGCAGGACAGGGCCCCCTGGGGCCAACGTCCTGACTTTC. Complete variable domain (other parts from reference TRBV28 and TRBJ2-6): DVKVTQSSRYLVKRTGEKVFLECVQDMDHENMFWYRQDPGLGLRLIYFSYDVKMKEKGDIPEGYSVSREKKERFSLILESASTNQTSMYLCASRTGPPGANVLTFGAGSRLTVL.

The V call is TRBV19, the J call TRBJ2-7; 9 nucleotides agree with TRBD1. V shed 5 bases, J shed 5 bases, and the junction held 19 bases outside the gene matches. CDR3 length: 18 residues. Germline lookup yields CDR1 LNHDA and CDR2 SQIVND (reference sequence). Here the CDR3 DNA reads TGTGCCAGTAGTTCTATAGGAATAAAACAGGGGGCGCGTCACGAGCAGTACTTC. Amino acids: CASSSIGIKQGARHEQYF.

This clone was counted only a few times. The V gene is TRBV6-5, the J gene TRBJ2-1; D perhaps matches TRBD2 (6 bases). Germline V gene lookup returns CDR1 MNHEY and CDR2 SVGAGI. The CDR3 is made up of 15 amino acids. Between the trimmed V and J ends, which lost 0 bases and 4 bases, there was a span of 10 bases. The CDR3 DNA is TGTGCCAGCAGTTACTCGCCAGGGAGGTACAATGAGCAGTTCTTC. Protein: CASSYSPGRYNEQFF.

The chain's CDR3 is CASSVAGEGGELFF. CDR3 sequence (DNA): TGCGCCAGCAGCGTAGCGGGAGAGGGCGGGGAGCTGTTTTTT. The gene calls are TRBV5-1 and TRBJ2-2, with 9 bases fitting TRBD2. The CDR3 runs to 14 residues. Trimming removed 4 bases from V and 7 bases from J; junction bases left unmatched: 5. The V gene's germline CDR1 is SGHRS and CDR2 YFSETQ.

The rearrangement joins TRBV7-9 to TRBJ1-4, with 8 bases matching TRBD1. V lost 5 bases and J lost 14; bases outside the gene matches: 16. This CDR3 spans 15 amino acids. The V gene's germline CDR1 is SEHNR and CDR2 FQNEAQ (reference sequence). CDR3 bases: TGTGCCAGCAGCAAGCTCGGGACAGGAAAGGCTCCTCTGTTTTTT. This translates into CASSKLGTGKAPLFF.

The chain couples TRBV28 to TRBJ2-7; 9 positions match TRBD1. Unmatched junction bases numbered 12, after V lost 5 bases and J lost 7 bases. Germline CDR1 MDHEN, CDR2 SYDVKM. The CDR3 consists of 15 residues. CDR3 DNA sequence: TGTGCCAGCAGTCGAGAGGGGACAGGGCCGTGGGAGCAGTACTTC. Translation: CASSREGTGPWEQYF.

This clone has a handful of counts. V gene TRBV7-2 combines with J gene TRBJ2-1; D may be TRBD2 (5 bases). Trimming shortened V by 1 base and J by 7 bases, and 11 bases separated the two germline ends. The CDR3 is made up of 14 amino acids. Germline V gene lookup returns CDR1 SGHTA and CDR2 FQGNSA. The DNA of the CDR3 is TGTGCCAGCAGCTTAGGCCCTAGCTCAAATGAGCAGTTCTTC. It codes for CASSLGPSSNEQFF.

The CDR3 DNA reads TGTGCCAGCAGAGCAACAGGGGGCTACGAGCAGTACTTC. Protein product: CASRATGGYEQYF. This chain connects TRBV12-3 or TRBV12-4 to TRBJ2-7; TRBD1 matches at 8 bases. CDR3 length: 13 amino acids. The J segment lost 3 bases and the V segment lost 6 bases, leaving 4 bases of the junction unmatched.

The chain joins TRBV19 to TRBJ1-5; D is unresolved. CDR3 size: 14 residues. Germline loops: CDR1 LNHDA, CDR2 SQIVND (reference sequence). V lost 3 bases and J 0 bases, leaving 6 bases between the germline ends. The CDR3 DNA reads TGTGCCAGTAGTATTGGACTTAGCAATCAGCCCCAGCATTTT. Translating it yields CASSIGLSNQPQHF.

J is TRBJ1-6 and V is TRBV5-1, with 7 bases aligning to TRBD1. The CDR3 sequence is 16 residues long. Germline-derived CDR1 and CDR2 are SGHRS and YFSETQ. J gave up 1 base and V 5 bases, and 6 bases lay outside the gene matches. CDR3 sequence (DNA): TGCGCCAGCAGTTCCACAGGGGCGTCCTATAATTCACCCCTCCACTTT. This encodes CASSSTGASYNSPLHF.

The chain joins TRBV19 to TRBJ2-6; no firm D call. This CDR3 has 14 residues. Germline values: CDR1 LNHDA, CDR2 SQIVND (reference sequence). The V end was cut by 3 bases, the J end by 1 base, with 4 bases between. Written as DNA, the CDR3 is TGTGCCAGTAGTATCATGTCTGGGGCCAACGTCCTGACTTTC. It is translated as CASSIMSGANVLTF.

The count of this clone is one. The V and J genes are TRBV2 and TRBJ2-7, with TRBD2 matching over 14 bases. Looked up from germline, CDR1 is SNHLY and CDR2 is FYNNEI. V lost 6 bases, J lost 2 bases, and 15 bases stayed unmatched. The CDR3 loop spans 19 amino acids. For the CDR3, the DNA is TGTGCCAGCAGCGACGTCGGGACTAGCGGGAGTAGTTCGACCTACGAGCAGTACTTC. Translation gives CASSDVGTSGSSSTYEQYF.

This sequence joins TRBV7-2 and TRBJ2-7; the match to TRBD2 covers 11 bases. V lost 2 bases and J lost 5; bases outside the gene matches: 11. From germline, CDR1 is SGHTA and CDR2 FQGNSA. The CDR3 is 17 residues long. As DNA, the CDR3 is TGTGCCAGCAGCTTAATAGTGGGGCTAGCGGGAGGCGACGAGCAGTACTTC. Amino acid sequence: CASSLIVGLAGGDEQYF.

The CDR3 sequence: CASSPGTGTNYGYTF. As DNA, the CDR3 is TGTGCCAGCAGCCCTGGGACAGGGACTAACTATGGCTACACCTTC. The chain links TRBV28 to TRBJ1-2; 9 bases fit TRBD1. With V trimmed by 6 bases and J by 0 bases, 5 bases remained unmatched. Germline CDR1 MDHEN, CDR2 SYDVKM. CDR3 length: 15 amino acids.

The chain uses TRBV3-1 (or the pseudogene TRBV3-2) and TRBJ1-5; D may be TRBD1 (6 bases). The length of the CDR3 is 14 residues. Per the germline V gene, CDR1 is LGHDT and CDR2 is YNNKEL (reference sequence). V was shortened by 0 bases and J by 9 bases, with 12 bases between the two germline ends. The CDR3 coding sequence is TGTGCCAGCAGCCAAGAGGGGGCGTTCCCGCCCCAGCATTTT. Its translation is CASSQEGAFPPQHF.

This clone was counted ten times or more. CDR3 bases: TGCGCCAGCAGCAATCAGGGGGATAATTCACCCCTCCACTTT. Translated, it gives CASSNQGDNSPLHF. V usage is TRBV5-1 and J usage is TRBJ1-6, with 7 bases fitting TRBD1. This CDR3 region has 14 residues. Trimming took 4 bases from V and 5 from J; bases not matched to a gene: 3. CDR1 is SGHRS and CDR2 is YFSETQ in the germline V gene.

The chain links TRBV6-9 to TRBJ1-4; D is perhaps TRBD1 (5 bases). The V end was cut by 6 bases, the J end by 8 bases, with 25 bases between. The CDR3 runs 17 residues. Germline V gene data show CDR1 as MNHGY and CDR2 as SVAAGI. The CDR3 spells CASRPTHWGGLGEKLFF. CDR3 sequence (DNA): TGTGCCAGCAGGCCTACCCACTGGGGGGGATTAGGGGAAAAACTGTTTTTT.

The CDR3 spells CASSQSDLSSYNEQFF. The DNA for the CDR3 is TGTGCCAGCAGCCAATCCGACTTAAGCTCCTACAATGAGCAGTTCTTC. V usage is TRBV3-1 (or the pseudogene TRBV3-2) and J usage is TRBJ2-1; D not resolved. Per the germline V gene, CDR1 is LGHDT and CDR2 is YNNKEL (reference sequence). The CDR3 is 16 amino acids. V lost 2 bases, J lost 0 bases, and 11 bases lay in between.

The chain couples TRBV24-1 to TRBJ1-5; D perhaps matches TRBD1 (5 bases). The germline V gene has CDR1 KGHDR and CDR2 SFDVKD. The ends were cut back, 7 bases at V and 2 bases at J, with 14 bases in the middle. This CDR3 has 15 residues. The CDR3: CATREGPLGNQPQHF. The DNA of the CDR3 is TGTGCCACCAGGGAGGGACCGCTTGGCAATCAGCCCCAGCATTTT.

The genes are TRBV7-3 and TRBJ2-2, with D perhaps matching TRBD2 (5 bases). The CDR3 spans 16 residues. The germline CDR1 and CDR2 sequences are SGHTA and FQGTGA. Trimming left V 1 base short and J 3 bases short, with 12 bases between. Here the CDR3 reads CASSLSLGGDTGELFF. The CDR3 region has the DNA TGTGCCAGCAGCTTAAGTCTAGGAGGAGACACCGGGGAGCTGTTTTTT. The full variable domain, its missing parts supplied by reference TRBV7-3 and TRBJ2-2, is GAGVSQTPSNKVTEKGKYVELRCDPISGHTALYWYRQSLGQGPEFLIYFQGTGAADDSGLPNDRFFAVRPEGSVSTLKIQRTERGDSAVYLCASSLSLGGDTGELFFGEGSRLTVL.

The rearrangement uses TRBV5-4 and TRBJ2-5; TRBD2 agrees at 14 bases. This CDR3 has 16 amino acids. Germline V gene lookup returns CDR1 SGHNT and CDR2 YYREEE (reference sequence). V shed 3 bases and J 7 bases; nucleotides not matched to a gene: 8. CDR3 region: CASSSPGLAGVGTQYF. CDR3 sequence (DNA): TGTGCCAGCAGCTCCCCGGGACTAGCGGGAGTAGGGACCCAGTACTTC.

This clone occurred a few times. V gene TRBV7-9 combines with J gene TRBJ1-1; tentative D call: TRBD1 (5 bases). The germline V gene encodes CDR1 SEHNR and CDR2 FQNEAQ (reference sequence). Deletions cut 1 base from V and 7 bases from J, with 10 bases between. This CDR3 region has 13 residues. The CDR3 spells CASSLGQIYEAFF. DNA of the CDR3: TGTGCCAGCAGCTTAGGACAGATTTATGAAGCTTTCTTT.